This TCR beta chain came from a study of regulatory T cells in long-lasting Graves disease. The V and J ends lost 1 base and 6 bases respectively, with 7 bases between them. This CDR3 is built from 13 residues. This clonotype occurred many times. The antigen is undetermined. Combining iRepertoire HTBI primers with Arm-PCR of CDR3 regions, the authors built TCR beta libraries. TCRdb re-called the multiplex PCR reads with MiXCR, one entry per CDR3 protein. The table has some 320,000 distinct CDR3 sequences, approximately 20% seen once. General study results and limits: Newly diagnosed Graves' patients had higher TCR diversity than persistent ones. Favored usage of TRBV28, TRBJ1-2 and TRBJ2-5 was recorded in persistent disease. A greater number of public clonotypes (approximately 2,500) was shared by persistent patients than by new patients (roughly 930).

The time point was: newly diagnosed GD, antithyroid drugs for less than 3 months. Scientists built the TCR library using RNA that was extracted from PBMCs. An endocrinology department in Xi'an, China, supplied the patients. The chain is built from TRBV12-3 or TRBV12-4 and TRBJ2-1; D is uncertain. This TCR was recovered from a female donor with Graves disease. The source was peripheral blood mononuclear cells (PBMCs), collected at new diagnosis, from a patient treated with antithyroid drugs. The CDR3 region has the DNA TGTGCCAGCAGTTTAGGCCTAGGCAATGAGCAGTTCTTC. Protein: CASSLGLGNEQFF.